The 21 T cell receptor beta chains reported below all come from one sample, sequenced in a study of T cell clusters in autoimmune cytopenias. TRB was amplified by touch-down multiplex PCR, primer pools A and B combined. TCRdb processed the multiplex PCR reads again and assigns one entry to each CDR3 protein, with no DNA. Recorded for this sample: about 6,600 distinct CDR3 sequences. TRB was amplified from roughly 270 ng of peripheral blood genomic DNA per sample. This same sample was also taken into another study, of T cell repertoires in aging, cancer and after chemotherapy.

What was sequenced was peripheral blood. The origin of the receptors is a human donor in good health.

The chain has TRBV6-1 and TRBJ2-1; TCRdb calls TRBD2, which cannot be checked without DNA. The CDR3 spans 18 residues. Germline V gene lookup returns CDR1 MNHNS and CDR2 SASEGT. CDR3 sequence reads: CASSGSGATSGGRNEQFF.

V gene TRBV20-1 combines with J gene TRBJ2-7; TCRdb's D call, TRBD2, is unchecked because there is no DNA. The CDR3 extends over 12 amino acids. Per germline, CDR1 DFQATT and CDR2 SNEGSKA (reference sequence). CDR3 in amino acids: CSARPAAYEQYF.

The chain recombines TRBV11-2 with TRBJ1-6. This CDR3 spans 18 amino acids. Germline V CDR1 and CDR2: SGHAT, FQNNGV. CDR3 in amino acids: CASSLGPPGSSYNSPLHF.

By frequency, this clonotype registers medium-sized (0.01 to 0.1%). The CDR3 spells CASSYEGRAEQETQYF. The V and J genes are TRBV6-5 and TRBJ2-5; the D call of TRBD1 rests on TCRdb alone, since no DNA is present to check it. The CDR3 is 16 residues long. Germline CDR1 and CDR2: MNHEY and SVGAGI.

This clonotype is called medium-sized based on its frequency. CDR3 amino acids: CASSISTGAGNQPQHF. The chain carries TRBV19 and TRBJ1-5; the TCRdb call, TRBD1, lacks DNA for checking. The CDR3 consists of 16 residues. Germline-derived CDR1 and CDR2 are LNHDA and SQIVND (reference sequence).

By frequency, this clonotype is medium-sized (0.01 to 0.1%). The chain is built from TRBV6-2 or TRBV6-3 and TRBJ2-1. The CDR3 has 17 amino acids. Germline CDR1 is MNHEY and CDR2 is SVGEGT. The CDR3 region is CASSYPRTSTGYNEQFF.

The J gene is TRBJ2-5, the V gene TRBV7-2; the D call from TCRdb, TRBD1, cannot be confirmed without DNA. CDR3 length: 16 residues. Germline values: CDR1 SGHTA, CDR2 FQGNSA. The CDR3 loop is CASSLGVTVALRTQYF.

This clonotype counts as medium-sized by frequency. The V and J genes are TRBV19 and TRBJ2-3. The CDR3 loop spans 15 amino acids. Germline V lookup: CDR1 LNHDA, CDR2 SQIVND (reference sequence). CDR3: CASSSSGVGTDTQYF.

This clonotype is classed as medium-sized by frequency. J is TRBJ1-3 and V is TRBV6-1; no DNA is available, so the TRBD1 call from TCRdb remains unchecked. This CDR3 spans 18 amino acids. Germline V lookup: CDR1 MNHNS, CDR2 SASEGT. This CDR3 is CASSDRDRGFLDGNTIYF.

This clonotype registers medium-sized by frequency. This chain joins TRBV7-6 and TRBJ2-3; TCRdb calls TRBD2, which cannot be checked without DNA. The CDR3 sequence is 15 residues long. Germline assignment: CDR1 SGHVS and CDR2 FNYEAQ. CDR3: CASSSIAGGTDTQYF.

This clonotype is identified as medium-sized from frequency. The rearrangement joins TRBV19 to TRBJ2-2; as DNA is missing, the TRBD1 call by TCRdb cannot be tested. The CDR3 contains 15 residues. The germline V gene encodes CDR1 LNHDA and CDR2 SQIVND (reference sequence). The chain's CDR3 is CASRGWEGSGGELFF.

The rearrangement uses TRBV6-1 and TRBJ1-2; checking the TCRdb D call of TRBD1 is not possible without DNA. Germline CDR1 MNHNS, CDR2 SASEGT. The CDR3 is 15 amino acids. This CDR3 is CASSEVPGGLYGYTF.

According to its frequency, this clonotype is medium-sized. V usage is TRBV12-3 or TRBV12-4 and J usage is TRBJ1-4; lacking DNA, the TRBD1 call made by TCRdb goes unchecked. The CDR3 is made up of 15 amino acids. The CDR3 spells CASSRTGATNEKLFF.

The chain's CDR3 is CASSATSGAGDEQFF. The chain combines TRBV6-4 with TRBJ2-1; TCRdb reports TRBD2, a call that lacks DNA to check it against. Germline V lookup: CDR1 MRHNA, CDR2 SNTAGT. The CDR3 contains 15 residues.

The chain is built from TRBV10-1 and TRBJ2-1; TCRdb outputs TRBD2, but without DNA this stays unchecked. The CDR3 runs 14 residues. Per germline, CDR1 WNHNN and CDR2 SYGVQD (reference sequence). CDR3 in amino acids: CASSESGEGNEQFF.

The chain joins TRBV10-3 to TRBJ1-1; the TCRdb call, TRBD1, lacks DNA for checking. The CDR3 is 14 amino acids. CDR1 is ENHRY, CDR2 SYGVKD, per germline. This chain's CDR3 is CAISALGENTEAFF.

The chain has TRBV12-3 or TRBV12-4 and TRBJ1-4. This CDR3 spans 14 amino acids. This chain's CDR3 is CASSFVGRFEKLFF.

This clonotype counts as medium-sized by frequency. The chain employs TRBV27 and TRBJ2-5. Germline V lookup: CDR1 MNHEY, CDR2 SMNVEV (reference sequence). The CDR3 spans 15 residues. CDR3 loop: CASSLYGSEQETQYF.

The gene calls are TRBV5-6 and TRBJ1-2; lacking DNA, the TRBD1 call made by TCRdb goes unchecked. The CDR3 runs 15 residues. Germline V gene sequence: CDR1 SGHDT, CDR2 YYEEEE. The CDR3: CASSFLGGQENGYTF.

According to its frequency, this clonotype is medium-sized. The chain employs TRBV6-5 and TRBJ1-6; TCRdb proposes TRBD1, but this gene call is untestable without DNA. This CDR3 is 16 amino acids long. Germline V gives CDR1 MNHEY, CDR2 SVGAGI. CDR3 amino acids: CASSYGQPSYNSPLHF.

Its frequency marks this clonotype as medium-sized. V usage is TRBV6-6 and J usage is TRBJ1-5; without DNA, the TCRdb call of TRBD1 cannot be checked. The CDR3 consists of 14 residues. CDR1 is MNHNY and CDR2 is SVGAGI in the germline V gene (reference sequence). CDR3 sequence: CASKDTLNDQPQHF.